This record looks at one T cell receptor (beta chain) sequence and its context. There is no known antigen for this receptor. No base qualities exist here, and no much larger clone lies one base off it. The germline V gene (reference sequence) specifies MNHEY as CDR1 and SMNVEV as CDR2. V sheds 6 bases and J sheds 1 base, leaving 15 bases between their ends. The CDR3 runs 15 amino acids, cysteine and phenylalanine included. The DNA shown is the 45-base CDR3, in frame from base 1. The immunoSEQ Assay, a bias-controlled multiplex PCR, was used to amplify TCRbeta CDR3 regions from genomic DNA. From the authors' description of their analysis: Nucleated cell counts per sample were estimated from amplification of reference gene primers within the assay. To quantify the absolute abundance of each unique TCRbeta CDR3 rearrangement, sequence reads were collapsed and filtered. For each sample, productive Simpson clonality was calculated as the square root of Simpson's diversity index over productive rearrangements. The clones in this table, taken by TCRdb from immuneACCESS, are in-frame only. Not every clone is retained; where verified, under half of the shortfall comes from an unresolved V gene, and the cause of the rest is unknown. V and J calls and clone size are given by that table; D and trimming were obtained from the DNA. Recorded for this sample are approximately 230,000 clones; 70% to 90% of them occurred a single time. Around 3.3% of the sample is taken by the ten largest.

The data belong to a study of blood T cell repertoires in COVID-19 (dated by TCRdb to the early 2020s). For the wider study: Samples from collaborators originated in the United States, Italy and Spain and spanned both the acute and convalescent phases of COVID-19. The repertoires were made available in a free public database intended to serve as a resource for research on the immune response to SARS-CoV-2. Where available, HLA class I and class II types were taken from metadata supplied by the sample provider and were not determined by assay-based typing. The prospective study material was composed of cDNA or gDNA derived from T cells, B-cell-depleted T cells, or PBMCs. Sample metadata almost always included a de-identified subject ID, COVID-19 status, age in years and sex. Subjects who had been exposed to COVID-19, were actively infected with it, or had recovered from it provided the deeply sampled blood TCRbeta repertoires that made up the dataset. Samples were obtained from the ongoing ImmuneRACE study (first 160 participants) and from about 1,300 subjects provided by 6 global collaborators. The paper's findings and limits, for the study overall: The amount of clinical and demographic metadata varied by source and participant and was provided uncurated.

Collaborating institutions collected whole blood in K2EDTA tubes following their own protocols. Collaborator samples were shipped for TCRbeta analysis as frozen whole blood, isolated PBMCs, or DNA extracted from either sample type. The chain was built from TRBV27 and TRBJ1-1, and TRBD1 may be the D gene, going by 5 matching bases. The receptor was derived from a man between 18 and 29 years old with active or convalescent COVID-19. Sequenced: peripheral blood. The CDR3 protein: CASRTVSTGNTEAFF. The DNA reads as follows: TGTGCCAGCAGGACAGTGAGCACGGGGAACACTGAAGCTTTCTTT.